This passage covers 21 T cell receptor beta chains from one sample sequenced in a study of T-cell memory formation after mild COVID-19. TCRdb passed the 5' RACE reads through MiXCR, listing each CDR3 protein once. The table has approximately 570,000 distinct CDR3 sequences, 15% to 20% seen once. The sample consisted of PBMCs or a T cell subset sorted from them (not recorded which). These receptor sequences come from an adult woman who had mild COVID-19 (a few samples of this study predate the infection). Cell type and time point are not known.

This clonotype was seen ten or more times. The chain recombines TRBV12-3 or TRBV12-4 with TRBJ2-5; 7 positions agree with TRBD1. After removal of 5 bases from V and 4 bases from J, the junction contained 7 bases not matched to a gene. This CDR3 comprises 14 residues. The CDR3 loop is CASSLSDRVETQYF. DNA of the CDR3: TGTGCCAGCAGTCTGAGCGACAGGGTAGAGACCCAGTACTTC.

This clonotype was picked up a small number of times. This chain uses TRBV7-2 with TRBJ2-3; 8 bases are shared with TRBD2. CDR1 and CDR2 (germline): SGHTA, FQGNSA. The CDR3 length is 16 residues. Trimming took 8 bases from V and 0 from J; bases not matched to a gene: 10. The chain's CDR3 is CASEDGGGGSTDTQYF. The DNA of the CDR3 is TGTGCCAGCGAGGATGGTGGCGGGGGGAGCACAGATACGCAGTATTTT.

The table lists this clonotype with a few counts. The genes are TRBV19 and TRBJ2-7; D unclear. The CDR3 has 14 amino acids. V was pared by 4 bases and J by 0 bases, with 10 bases between. Germline lookup yields CDR1 LNHDA and CDR2 SQIVND (reference sequence). This CDR3 reads CASSRTTPSYEQYF. CDR3 nucleotides: TGTGCCAGTAGTAGAACCACGCCCTCCTACGAGCAGTACTTC.

This clonotype has a count of ten or more. This chain connects TRBV7-2 to TRBJ2-7; 7 nucleotides line up with TRBD2. The germline V gene has CDR1 SGHTA and CDR2 FQGNSA. The J segment lost 3 bases and the V segment lost 1 base, leaving 3 bases of the junction unmatched. CDR3 length: 14 amino acids. The CDR3 nucleotides are TGTGCCAGCAGCTTAGGGCGGGGGAACTACGAGCAGTACTTC. Its protein product is CASSLGRGNYEQYF.

This chain links TRBV24-1 with TRBJ2-5, with D possibly TRBD1 on 6 matching bases. Germline CDR1 is KGHDR and CDR2 is SFDVKD. The CDR3 consists of 12 residues. The germline V and J ends were trimmed by 5 bases and 4 bases, with 7 bases remaining between them. CDR3 in amino acids: CATSGTAETQYF. The CDR3 bases are TGTGCCACCAGTGGGACAGCAGAGACCCAGTACTTC.

V gene TRBV20-1 combines with J gene TRBJ1-5, with 8 bases that match TRBD1. Germline loops: CDR1 DFQATT, CDR2 SNEGSKA (reference sequence). The CDR3 totals 13 residues. J gave up 6 bases and V 6 bases, and 7 bases lay outside the gene matches. DNA of the CDR3: TGCAGTGCGAGGACAGGGTTGGGTCAGCCCCAGCATTTT. Translated, it gives CSARTGLGQPQHF.

The rearrangement uses TRBV27 and TRBJ1-6, with D uncertain. The CDR3 runs to 12 residues. Germline CDR1 is MNHEY and CDR2 is SMNVEV (reference sequence). The V end was cut by 3 bases, the J end by 12 bases, with 9 bases between. DNA of the CDR3: TGTGCCAGCAGTTTTACCGGAAAACCCCTCCACTTT. Protein: CASSFTGKPLHF.

In its sample, this clonotype was seen a few times. This chain joins TRBV20-1 and TRBJ1-2; the D is unclear. The CDR3 consists of 13 residues. Germline V gene sequence: CDR1 DFQATT, CDR2 SNEGSKA (reference sequence). V was pared by 5 bases and J by 4 bases, with 14 bases between. The CDR3 protein is CSAPTHLGYGYTF. As DNA, the CDR3 is TGCAGTGCTCCGACACACCTCGGCTATGGCTACACCTTC.

The chain is built from TRBV24-1 and TRBJ1-1; D gene unclear. V dropped 2 bases and J dropped 2 bases, with 5 bases sitting between them. Germline V lookup: CDR1 KGHDR, CDR2 SFDVKD. This CDR3 is 13 amino acids long. In DNA form, the CDR3 reads TGTGCCACCAGTGATTCCCCAAACACTGAAGCTTTCTTT. As protein: CATSDSPNTEAFF.

This clonotype was picked up a small number of times. This chain links TRBV30 with TRBJ1-4; 8 bases map to TRBD1. The CDR3 length is 15 residues. V trimming: 2 bases; J trimming: 5 bases; junction bases outside the gene matches: 7. Looked up from germline, CDR1 is GTSNPN and CDR2 is SVGIG (reference sequence). The CDR3 here is CAWSLKGTGNEKLFF. CDR3 DNA sequence: TGTGCCTGGAGTCTAAAGGGGACAGGCAATGAAAAACTGTTTTTT.

This clonotype was detected only a few times. The rearrangement uses TRBV3-1 and TRBJ2-1; no clear D. Germline V CDR1 and CDR2: LGHDT, YNNKEL (reference sequence). The length of the CDR3 is 12 residues. Between the trimmed V and J ends, which lost 0 bases and 9 bases, there was a span of 6 bases. The CDR3 reads CASSQDDGEQFF. In DNA, the CDR3 is TGTGCCAGCAGCCAAGACGATGGTGAGCAGTTCTTC.

This chain uses TRBV4-3 with TRBJ2-6, with 9 bases identical to TRBD2. Germline assignment: CDR1 LGHNA and CDR2 YSLEER. V was clipped by 1 base and J by 2 bases; unmatched bases: 12. The CDR3 length is 20 residues. The CDR3 protein is CASSQVRYGGRVAGANVLTF. In nucleotides, the CDR3 is TGCGCCAGCAGCCAAGTTCGATACGGCGGGAGGGTGGCTGGGGCCAACGTCCTGACTTTC.

CDR3 loop: CATSRESSLTRGPQETQYF. The CDR3 coding sequence is TGTGCCACCAGCAGAGAAAGTAGCCTGACCAGGGGGCCCCAAGAGACCCAGTACTTC. The chain has TRBV15 and TRBJ2-5; 8 nucleotides align to TRBD1. The germline V gene encodes CDR1 LNHNV and CDR2 YYDKDF (reference sequence). Trimming took 0 bases from V and 1 from J; bases not matched to a gene: 13. This CDR3 contains 19 residues.

In its sample, this clonotype was seen a few times. At one boundary the junction diverges from the germline segment, which might be a read error. This sequence joins TRBV7-2 and TRBJ2-2, with D possibly TRBD2 on 5 matching bases. This CDR3 is 15 amino acids long. The V gene's germline CDR1 is SGHTA and CDR2 FQGNSA. DNA of the CDR3: TGTGCCAGCAACTTAGTCTCTCCGGGGACCGGGGAGCTGTTTTTT. Translated, it gives CASNLVSPGTGELFF.

The rearrangement joins TRBV5-1 to TRBJ2-5; possibly TRBD1 or TRBD2 for D (5 bases each). V gave up 0 bases and J gave up 2 bases, with 14 bases separating them. Germline-derived CDR1 and CDR2 are SGHRS and YFSETQ. There are 16 residues in the CDR3. CDR3: CASSLGTTWGQETQYF. CDR3 nucleotides: TGCGCCAGCAGCTTGGGTACTACGTGGGGGCAAGAGACCCAGTACTTC.

J is TRBJ2-2 and V is TRBV12-3 or TRBV12-4, with TRBD1 as a possible D gene (6 bases). CDR3 length equals 15 residues. The germline V and J ends were trimmed by 7 bases and 7 bases, with 19 bases remaining between them. Here the CDR3 reads CASKPGVSAIGELFF. The CDR3 nucleotides are TGTGCCAGCAAGCCAGGGGTTAGCGCGATCGGGGAGCTGTTTTTT.

V gene TRBV11-2 combines with J gene TRBJ1-2; unclear D gene. CDR1 is SGHAT and CDR2 is FQNNGV in the germline V gene. The CDR3 covers 12 residues. V gave up 0 bases and J gave up 6 bases, with 5 bases separating them. The CDR3 nucleotides are TGTGCCAGCAGCTTAGAGGGAAATGGCTACACCTTC. Protein: CASSLEGNGYTF.

This clonotype was seen only a few times. The gene calls are TRBV4-2 and TRBJ2-3, with 7 bases fitting TRBD2. Germline loops: CDR1 LGHNA, CDR2 YNFKEQ. The length of the CDR3 is 23 residues. J lost 0 bases, V lost 4 bases, and 28 bases had no gene match. The CDR3 spells CASSLKFHSGLILRASSTDTQYF. The CDR3 nucleotides read TGTGCCAGCAGCCTCAAGTTCCATAGCGGGTTGATTCTCAGGGCGTCTAGCACAGATACGCAGTATTTT.

The sample holds one count of this clonotype. V is TRBV4-2 and J is TRBJ1-2, with D maybe TRBD1 (6 bases). This CDR3 has 16 amino acids. The ends were cut back, 0 bases at V and 6 bases at J, with 17 bases in the middle. From germline, CDR1 is LGHNA and CDR2 YNFKEQ. DNA for the CDR3: TGTGCCAGCAGCCAAGATCCCGGAGGGGGGGGAAATGGCTACACCTTC. This gives the protein CASSQDPGGGGNGYTF.

This clonotype was picked up a small number of times. This chain uses TRBV6-1 with TRBJ1-6; D is uncertain. The CDR3 sequence is 12 residues long. V was shortened by 3 bases and J by 14 bases, with 11 bases between the two germline ends. Germline values: CDR1 MNHNS, CDR2 SASEGT. CDR3 amino acids: CASSEGFFALHF. The CDR3 nucleotides read TGTGCCAGCAGTGAGGGCTTTTTTGCCCTCCACTTT.

The chain couples TRBV7-2 to TRBJ2-3; 7 bases align to TRBD2. Trimming took 2 bases from V and 5 from J; bases not matched to a gene: 13. The CDR3 is 17 amino acids. Germline CDR1 and CDR2: SGHTA and FQGNSA. For the CDR3, the DNA is TGTGCCAGCAGCTTAAGACTAGCAGGGCCCGCGGGAGATACGCAGTATTTT. It encodes CASSLRLAGPAGDTQYF.